Below, 5 T cell receptor beta chains from the same sample are listed, as sequenced in a study of Tregs in tolerant kidney transplant recipients. Their antigen targets remain unknown. Generated by immunoSEQ multiplex PCR, the TCRdb table keeps only in-frame clones and is missing some. The sample has under 45,000 clones, 95% to 96% seen once. Sample: Tregs from blood cultured with allogeneic cells. Receptors originate from a human donor in good health.

With respect to this clone: An end of the junction differs from the germline gene, which may be a read error. In DNA, the CDR3 is TGTGCCAGCAATGAAGAGGCAGCTGGACCTGAAGCTTTCTTT. This gives the protein CASNEEAAGPEAFF. This chain connects TRBV2 to TRBJ1-1; D gene uncertain. Per germline, CDR1 SNHLY and CDR2 FYNNEI. The CDR3 is made up of 14 amino acids.

J is TRBJ2-7 and V is TRBV2; TRBD1 matches 8 bases. This CDR3 is 14 amino acids long. V lost 6 bases to trimming and J lost 1 base; unmatched junction nucleotides: 5. The germline V gene has CDR1 SNHLY and CDR2 FYNNEI. Here the CDR3 DNA reads TGTGCCAGCAGGAGTGACAGGGGATCCTACGAGCAGTACTTC. It encodes CASRSDRGSYEQYF.

This rearrangement joins TRBV6-6 to TRBJ2-2; 7 nucleotides match TRBD1. After removal of 2 bases from V and 8 bases from J, the junction contained 8 bases not matched to a gene. This CDR3 has 15 residues. Germline CDR1 reads MNHNY; CDR2 reads SVGAGI (reference sequence). The CDR3 sequence: CASSYRTGVRGELFF. CDR3 nucleotides: TGTGCCAGCAGTTACAGGACAGGCGTCCGTGGGGAGCTGTTTTTT.

The V gene is TRBV30, the J gene TRBJ1-2, with 7 bases fitting TRBD1. The CDR3 spans 14 residues. Germline lookup yields CDR1 GTSNPN and CDR2 SVGIG (reference sequence). With 3 bases clipped from V and 6 bases from J, the junction kept 10 bases outside the gene matches. CDR3 amino acids: CAWSSGQWGDGYTF. CDR3 nucleotides: TGTGCCTGGAGCTCGGGACAGTGGGGAGATGGCTACACCTTC.

This clone was seen only once. This chain uses TRBV7-8 with TRBJ1-4; the D gene is possibly TRBD1 (6 bases). The CDR3 is 15 amino acids. Germline values: CDR1 SGHVS, CDR2 FQNEAQ. V lost 4 bases and J lost 6, with 15 bases in between. CDR3 sequence reads: CASSSRGLSYEKLFF. CDR3 DNA sequence: TGTGCCAGCAGCTCGCGGGGGCTATCCTATGAAAAACTGTTTTTT. The entire variable domain, with the rest obtained from reference TRBV7-8 and TRBJ1-4, is as follows: GAGVSQSPRYKVAKRGQDVALRCDPISGHVSLFWYQQALGQGPEFLTYFQNEAQLDKSGLPSDRFFAERPEGSVSTLKIQRTQQEDSAVYLCASSSRGLSYEKLFFGSGTQLSVL.